The clone carrying this T cell receptor (beta chain) has ten or more counts. The sample belongs to a study of identical twins. TCRdb fed the 5' RACE reads into MiXCR, producing one record per CDR3 protein. Among 250,000 or so distinct CDR3 sequences listed, about 8% were seen once. The CDR3 loop spans 13 amino acids. Germline CDR1 reads SQVTM; CDR2 reads ANQGSEA. Trimming removed 0 bases at V and 1 base at J, with 3 bases between. This sample also belongs to another study, concerning yellow fever vaccine responses in identical twins.

The TCR comes from a woman between 18 and 30 years old in good health. The rearrangement uses TRBV29-1 and TRBJ2-2; D is unresolved. Sequenced: CD8+ T cells sorted from blood. CDR3 sequence (DNA): TGCAGCGTTGAAGAGGGGAACACCGGGGAGCTGTTTTTT. It translates to CSVEEGNTGELFF.